The 9 T cell receptor beta chains presented below share a single source sample, sequenced in a study of T cell clones after liver transplantation. Only in-frame clones appear in the TCRdb table, and some are missing; sequencing was by immunoSEQ multiplex PCR. The table includes about 74,000 clones, 80% detected once. This specimen was CD4+ T cells from blood, taken before liver transplant. The origin of the receptors is a human donor who received a liver transplant.

The rearrangement links TRBV9 to TRBJ2-1; TRBD2 is a possible D gene (6 bases). Trimming removed 2 bases at V and 5 bases at J, with 11 bases between. Germline loops: CDR1 SGDLS, CDR2 YYNGEE. The CDR3 is 14 residues long. The CDR3 here is CASSVGSWDNEQFF. Written as DNA, the CDR3 is TGTGCCAGCAGCGTCGGGAGCTGGGACAATGAGCAGTTCTTC.

V gene TRBV10-3 combines with J gene TRBJ2-5; 7 bases map to TRBD1. V shed 2 bases and J 2 bases; nucleotides not matched to a gene: 2. Germline V lookup: CDR1 ENHRY, CDR2 SYGVKD. This CDR3 has 14 amino acids. CDR3 protein: CAISEGTAQETQYF. In DNA form, the CDR3 reads TGTGCCATCAGTGAGGGGACAGCACAAGAGACCCAGTACTTC.

J is TRBJ1-2 and V is TRBV5-1; a weak D match, TRBD1 (6 bases). Per germline, CDR1 SGHRS and CDR2 YFSETQ. V lost 4 bases to trimming and J lost 2 bases, with 12 bases between them. The CDR3 runs 14 residues. CDR3 amino acids: CASSTQGQNYGYTF. In DNA form, the CDR3 reads TGCGCCAGCAGCACCCAGGGACAAAACTATGGCTACACCTTC.

This clone was counted between two and nine times. J is TRBJ2-1 and V is TRBV9; D is ambiguous. V gave up 5 bases and J gave up 0 bases, with 9 bases separating them. Germline CDR1 reads SGDLS; CDR2 reads YYNGEE. The CDR3 consists of 14 residues. The CDR3 loop is CASREISSYNEQFF. The CDR3 region has the DNA TGTGCCAGCAGGGAGATAAGCTCCTACAATGAGCAGTTCTTC.

The V call is TRBV7-2, the J call TRBJ1-2, with a weak D call TRBD1 (5 bases). Germline CDR1 SGHTA, CDR2 FQGNSA. This CDR3 has 17 amino acids. Trimming left V 2 bases short and J 0 bases short, with 16 bases between. CDR3 nucleotide sequence: TGTGCCAGCAGCTTATTAAGTGGGGCAGTCTCTAACTATGGCTACACCTTC. This gives the protein CASSLLSGAVSNYGYTF.

The V gene is TRBV2, the J gene TRBJ1-5; 7 bases fit TRBD1. The trim removed 5 bases at V and 3 bases at J, leaving 4 bases unmatched. The length of the CDR3 is 14 residues. Germline CDR1 reads SNHLY; CDR2 reads FYNNEI. The CDR3 protein is CASSKTGNNQPQHF. The CDR3 DNA reads TGTGCCAGCAGTAAGACAGGGAACAATCAGCCCCAGCATTTT.

This chain joins TRBV9 and TRBJ2-5; unclear D gene. Trimming removed 0 bases at V and 4 bases at J, with 16 bases between. The germline gives CDR1 SGDLS, CDR2 YYNGEE. The CDR3 is made up of 16 amino acids. In nucleotides, the CDR3 is TGTGCCAGCAGCGTAGCGTCGGGTACCACTGGAGAGACCCAGTACTTC. It encodes CASSVASGTTGETQYF.

The chain has TRBV28 and TRBJ2-6; no clear D gene. V lost 5 bases and J 1 base, leaving 6 bases between the germline ends. The germline gives CDR1 MDHEN, CDR2 SYDVKM. The CDR3 covers 14 residues. CDR3 loop: CASSVRSGANVLTF. In DNA, the CDR3 is TGTGCCAGCAGTGTCCGTTCTGGGGCCAACGTCCTGACTTTC.

The chain has TRBV5-1 and TRBJ2-7; possible D gene TRBD1, 5 bases. The germline V and J ends were trimmed by 0 bases and 2 bases, with 9 bases remaining between them. Germline CDR1 and CDR2: SGHRS and YFSETQ. The CDR3 totals 14 residues. As DNA, the CDR3 is TGCGCCAGCAGCTTGGGGTTGACAGCCTACGAGCAGTACTTC. Its protein is CASSLGLTAYEQYF.